This T cell receptor (beta chain) was profiled in a study of blood T cell repertoires in COVID-19. Study details: Acute and convalescent COVID-19 samples came from the United States, Italy and Spain.

The assay was immunoSEQ multiplex PCR, and TCRdb's table has in-frame clones only and misses some. The sample shows over 250,000 clones, around 85% of them seen only once. The ends were cut back, 1 base at V and 7 bases at J, with 10 bases in the middle. The CDR3 is made up of 12 amino acids. The germline gives CDR1 GTSNPN, CDR2 SVGIG (reference sequence). J is TRBJ1-2 and V is TRBV30; D possibly corresponds to TRBD1 (6 bases). The material sequenced was peripheral blood. The clonotype was recovered from a man aged 45 to 65 with active or convalescent COVID-19. In DNA form, the CDR3 reads TGTGCCTGGAGTGAAACAGGGCTTGGCTACACCTTC. Translation: CAWSETGLGYTF.